The clone carrying this T cell receptor (beta chain) was seen more than once but under ten times. This entry belongs to a study of identical twins. Germline V gene lookup returns CDR1 DFQATT and CDR2 SNEGSKA (reference sequence). This CDR3 region has 13 residues. The V and J ends lost 4 bases and 0 bases respectively, with 10 bases between them. TCRdb itself ran the 5' RACE reads through MiXCR, one entry per CDR3 protein. The repertoire includes about 190,000 distinct CDR3 sequences, roughly 15% of them detected once, and around two fifths sits in the top ten. These data also formed part of another study, on T cells expressing NK-cell markers. According to that study: Top CD8+ clonotypes included the dominant CD3+CD56+NKG2C+ clonotypes in roughly 6 donors.

The clonotype was recovered from a woman aged 18-29 years in good health. This chain uses TRBV20-1 with TRBJ2-7; perhaps TRBD1 as D (5 bases). The sequenced material came from CD8+ T cells sorted from blood. The CDR3 DNA follows: TGCAGTGCTATCGGCAGGGCCTCCTACGAGCAGTACTTC. This codes for CSAIGRASYEQYF.